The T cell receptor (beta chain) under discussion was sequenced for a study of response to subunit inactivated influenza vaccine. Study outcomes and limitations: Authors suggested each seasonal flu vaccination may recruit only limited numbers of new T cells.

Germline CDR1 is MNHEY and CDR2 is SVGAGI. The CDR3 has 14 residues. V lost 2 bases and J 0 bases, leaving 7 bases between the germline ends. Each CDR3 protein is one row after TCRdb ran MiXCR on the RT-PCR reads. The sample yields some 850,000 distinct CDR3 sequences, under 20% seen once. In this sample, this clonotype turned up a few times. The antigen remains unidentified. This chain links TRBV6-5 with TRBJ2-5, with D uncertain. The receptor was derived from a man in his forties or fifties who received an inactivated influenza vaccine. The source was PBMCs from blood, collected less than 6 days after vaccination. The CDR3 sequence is CASSYEAYQETQYF. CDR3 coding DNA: TGTGCCAGCAGTTACGAGGCCTACCAAGAGACCCAGTACTTC.